Listed below are T cell receptor beta chains from one sample, sequenced in a study of T-cell reconstitution after alpha-beta-depleted transplantation in children. Each CDR3 protein gets one entry after TCRdb re-called the PCR reads with MiXCR. The sample contains 350,000 to 450,000 distinct CDR3 sequences, around 20% of which appear only once. The sequences come from PBMCs from the stem cell graft donor, collected from the stem cell graft. Every receptor here comes from a human donor who donated a stem cell graft to a child with acute myeloid leukemia. Each CDR3 is given with its conserved first and last residue. A D gene is named only where the DNA matches it firmly. Clone sizes are given selectively: once, few, many, or a class where the clone is expanded.

v_call,j_call,clone_size,d_call,cdr3_aa,cdr3_nt
TRBV4-2,TRBJ2-7,NA,TRBD2,CASSQVWGGSYEQYF,TGTGCCAGCAGCCAAGTTTGGGGGGGCTCCTACGAGCAGTACTTC
TRBV20-1,TRBJ1-5,NA,TRBD1,CSATGQAVYSNQPQHF,TGCAGTGCCACGGGACAGGCAGTTTATAGCAATCAGCCCCAGCATTTT
TRBV28,TRBJ2-5,NA,NA,CASTSWPLETQYF,TGTGCCAGCACCTCTTGGCCCTTAGAGACCCAGTACTTC
TRBV15,TRBJ2-1,few,TRBD1,CATSTGQGTYNEQFF,TGTGCCACCAGTACCGGACAGGGTACCTACAATGAGCAGTTCTTC
TRBV12-3/TRBV12-4,TRBJ1-5,many,NA,CASSSWGRDQPQHF,TGTGCCAGCAGTTCCTGGGGTAGGGATCAGCCCCAGCATTTT
TRBV6-5,TRBJ2-1,many,TRBD2,CASSYATSGPYNEQFF,TGTGCCAGCAGTTACGCGACTAGCGGGCCTTACAATGAGCAGTTCTTC
TRBV29-1,TRBJ2-6,NA,NA,CCAEGRTHTSGANVLTF,TGCTGCGCTGAAGGACGAACTCATACTTCTGGGGCCAACGTCCTGACTTTC
TRBV24-1,TRBJ2-7,NA,TRBD1,CATSKPGQGSEQYF,TGTGCCACCTCAAAGCCGGGACAGGGTAGCGAGCAGTACTTC
TRBV7-2,TRBJ2-5,few,NA,CASSLKDGGLETQYF,TGTGCCAGCAGCCTCAAAGACGGAGGGTTAGAGACCCAGTACTTC
TRBV12-3/TRBV12-4,TRBJ2-7,many,TRBD1,CASSHRGTYEQYF,TGTGCCAGCAGCCACAGGGGGACCTACGAGCAGTACTTC
TRBV15,TRBJ2-7,few,NA,CATSRDLSVGYEQYF,TGTGCCACCAGCAGAGATCTTAGCGTCGGGTACGAGCAGTACTTC
TRBV9,TRBJ1-5,many,NA,CASSRGVSNQPQHF,TGTGCCAGCAGCCGCGGGGTTAGCAATCAGCCCCAGCATTTT
TRBV9,TRBJ2-3,many,NA,CASSVTGTSTDTQYF,TGTGCCAGCAGCGTTACCGGGACTAGCACAGATACGCAGTATTTT
TRBV10-3,TRBJ2-3,NA,NA,CAIRGDSPYTDTQYF,TGTGCCATCAGGGGCGACTCGCCCTACACAGATACGCAGTATTTT
TRBV5-1,TRBJ2-3,NA,NA,CASSLEYQFTDTQYF,TGCGCCAGCAGCTTGGAATACCAGTTCACAGATACGCAGTATTTT
TRBV11-2,TRBJ1-6,NA,TRBD1,CASSSRRKDRGGNSPLHF,TGTGCCAGCAGCTCAAGACGAAAGGACAGGGGCGGGAATTCACCCCTCCACTTT
TRBV7-2,TRBJ1-2,few,NA,CASNLLNSGGYTF,TGTGCCAGCAATCTACTCAACAGCGGTGGCTACACCTTC
TRBV5-1,TRBJ2-1,NA,NA,CASSDRLTYNEQFF,TGCGCCAGCAGCGACAGATTAACCTACAATGAGCAGTTCTTC
TRBV5-6,TRBJ2-1,many,NA,CASNLQDEQFF,TGTGCCAGCAACCTACAGGATGAGCAGTTCTTC
TRBV12-3/TRBV12-4,TRBJ1-1,NA,TRBD1,CASSRTGGRTEAFF,TGTGCCAGCAGCCGGACAGGGGGGAGGACTGAAGCTTTCTTT
TRBV25-1,TRBJ2-1,NA,NA,CASKDGGEQFF,TGTGCCAGCAAGGATGGGGGTGAGCAGTTCTTC
TRBV20-1,TRBJ2-3,many,NA,CSASSTDGYF,TGCAGTGCTAGTTCCACGGACGGGTATTTT
TRBV2,TRBJ2-1,many,TRBD2,CASLYSGRAGDEQFF,TGTGCCAGCCTCTATAGCGGGAGGGCCGGGGATGAGCAGTTCTTC
TRBV7-9,TRBJ2-2,many,NA,CAPDWRSTGELFF,TGTGCCCCCGACTGGCGCTCCACCGGGGAGCTGTTTTTT